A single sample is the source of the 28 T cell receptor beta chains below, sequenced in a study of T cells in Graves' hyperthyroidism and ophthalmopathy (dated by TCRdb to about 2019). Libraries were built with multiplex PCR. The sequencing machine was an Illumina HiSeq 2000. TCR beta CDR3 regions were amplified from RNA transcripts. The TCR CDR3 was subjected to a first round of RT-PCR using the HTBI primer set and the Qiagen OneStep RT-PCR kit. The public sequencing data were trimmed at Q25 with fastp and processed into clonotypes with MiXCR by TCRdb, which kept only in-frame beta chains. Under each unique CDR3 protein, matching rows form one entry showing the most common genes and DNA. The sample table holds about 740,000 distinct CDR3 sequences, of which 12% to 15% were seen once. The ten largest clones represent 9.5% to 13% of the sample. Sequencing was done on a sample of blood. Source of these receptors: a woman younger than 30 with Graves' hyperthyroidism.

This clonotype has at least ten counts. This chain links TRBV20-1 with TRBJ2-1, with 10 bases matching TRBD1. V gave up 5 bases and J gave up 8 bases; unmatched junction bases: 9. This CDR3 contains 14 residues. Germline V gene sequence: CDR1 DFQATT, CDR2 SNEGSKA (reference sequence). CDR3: CSARRQGATDEQFF. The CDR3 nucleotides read TGCAGTGCTCGACGACAGGGGGCGACCGATGAGCAGTTCTTC.

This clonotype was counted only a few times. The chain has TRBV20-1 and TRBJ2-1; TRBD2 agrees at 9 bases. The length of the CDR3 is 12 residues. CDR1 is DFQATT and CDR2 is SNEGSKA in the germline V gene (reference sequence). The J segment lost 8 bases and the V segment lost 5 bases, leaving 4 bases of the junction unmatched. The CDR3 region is CSARTSVYEQFF. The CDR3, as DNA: TGCAGTGCTCGGACTAGCGTCTATGAGCAGTTCTTC.

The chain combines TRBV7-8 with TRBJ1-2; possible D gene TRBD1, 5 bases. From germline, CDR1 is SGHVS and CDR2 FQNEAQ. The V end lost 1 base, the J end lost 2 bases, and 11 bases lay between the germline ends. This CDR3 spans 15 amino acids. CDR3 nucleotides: TGTGCCAGCAGCTTAGTAACAGGTGCAAACTATGGCTACACCTTC. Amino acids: CASSLVTGANYGYTF. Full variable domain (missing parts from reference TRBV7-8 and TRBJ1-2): GAGVSQSPRYKVAKRGQDVALRCDPISGHVSLFWYQQALGQGPEFLTYFQNEAQLDKSGLPSDRFFAERPEGSVSTLKIQRTQQEDSAVYLCASSLVTGANYGYTFGSGTRLTVV.

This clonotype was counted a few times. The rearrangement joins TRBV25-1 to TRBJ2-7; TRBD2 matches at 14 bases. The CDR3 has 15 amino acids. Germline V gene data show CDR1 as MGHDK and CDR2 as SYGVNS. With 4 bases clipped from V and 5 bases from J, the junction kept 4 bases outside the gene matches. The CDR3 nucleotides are TGTGCCAGCAGTGCCCCGGGACTAGCGGGAGACGAGCAGTACTTC. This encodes CASSAPGLAGDEQYF.

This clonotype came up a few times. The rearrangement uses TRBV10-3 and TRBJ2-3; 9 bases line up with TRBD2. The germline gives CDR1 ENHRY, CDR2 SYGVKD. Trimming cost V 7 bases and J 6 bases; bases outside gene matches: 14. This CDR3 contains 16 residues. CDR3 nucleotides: TGTGCCATCACTGCGGGCGGTAGCGGGAGCCCGGATACGCAGTATTTT. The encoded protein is CAITAGGSGSPDTQYF.

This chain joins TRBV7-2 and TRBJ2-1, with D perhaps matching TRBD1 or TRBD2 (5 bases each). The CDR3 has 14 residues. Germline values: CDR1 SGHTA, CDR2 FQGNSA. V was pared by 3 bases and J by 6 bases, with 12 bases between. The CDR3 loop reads CASSFGRAGNEQFF. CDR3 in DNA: TGTGCCAGCAGCTTCGGCAGGGCGGGCAATGAGCAGTTCTTC.

The CDR3 DNA is TGTGCCACCAGTGATACCGACAGTTCCTACAATGAGCAGTTCTTC. Translation: CATSDTDSSYNEQFF. V gene TRBV24-1 combines with J gene TRBJ2-1, with D possibly TRBD1 on 5 matching bases. This CDR3 has 15 residues. CDR1 and CDR2 from the germline V gene are KGHDR and SFDVKD. Deletions cut 3 bases from V and 1 base from J, with 9 bases between.

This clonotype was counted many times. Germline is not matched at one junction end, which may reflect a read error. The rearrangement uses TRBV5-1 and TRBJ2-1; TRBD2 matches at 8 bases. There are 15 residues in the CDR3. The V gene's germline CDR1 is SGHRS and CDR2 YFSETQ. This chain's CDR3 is CASSPSAGGYNEQFF. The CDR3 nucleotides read TGTGCCAGCAGCCCCTCGGCGGGAGGATACAATGAGCAGTTCTTC.

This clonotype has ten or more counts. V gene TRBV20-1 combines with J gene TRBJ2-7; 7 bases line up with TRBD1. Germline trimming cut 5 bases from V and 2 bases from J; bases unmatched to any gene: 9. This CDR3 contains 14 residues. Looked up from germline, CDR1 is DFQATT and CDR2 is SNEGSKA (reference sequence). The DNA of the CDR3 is TGCAGTGCTGAGAGACGACAGGGAACCTACGAGCAGTACTTC. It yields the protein CSAERRQGTYEQYF.

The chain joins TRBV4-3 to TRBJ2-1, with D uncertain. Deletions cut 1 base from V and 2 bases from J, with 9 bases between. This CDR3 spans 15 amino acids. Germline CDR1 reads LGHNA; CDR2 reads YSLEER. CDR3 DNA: TGCGCCAGCAGCCAAGTTCAGGAAGCCTACAATGAGCAGTTCTTC. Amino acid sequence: CASSQVQEAYNEQFF.

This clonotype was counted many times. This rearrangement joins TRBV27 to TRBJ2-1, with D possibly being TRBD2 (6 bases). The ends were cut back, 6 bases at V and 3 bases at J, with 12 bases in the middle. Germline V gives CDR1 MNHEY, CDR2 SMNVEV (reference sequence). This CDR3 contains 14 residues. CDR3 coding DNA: TGTGCCAGCAGCGCCGGGACTCTCTACAATGAGCAGTTCTTC. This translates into CASSAGTLYNEQFF.

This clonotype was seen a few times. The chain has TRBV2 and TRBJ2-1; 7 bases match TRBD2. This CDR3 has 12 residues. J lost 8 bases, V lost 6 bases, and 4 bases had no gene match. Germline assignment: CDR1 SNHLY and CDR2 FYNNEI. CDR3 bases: TGTGCCAGCAGGGGACTAAGCGATGAGCAGTTCTTC. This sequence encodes CASRGLSDEQFF.

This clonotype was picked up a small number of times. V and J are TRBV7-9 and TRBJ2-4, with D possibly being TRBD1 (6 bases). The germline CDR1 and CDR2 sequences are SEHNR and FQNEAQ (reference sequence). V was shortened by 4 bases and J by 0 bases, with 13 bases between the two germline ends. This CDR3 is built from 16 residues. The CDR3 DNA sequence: TGTGCCAGCAGCTCCCGGGACACTTTAGCCAAAAACATTCAGTACTTC. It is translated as CASSSRDTLAKNIQYF.

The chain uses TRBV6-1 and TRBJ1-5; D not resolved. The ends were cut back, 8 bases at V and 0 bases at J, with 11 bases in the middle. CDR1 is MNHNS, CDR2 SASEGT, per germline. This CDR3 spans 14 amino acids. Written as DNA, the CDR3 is TGTGCCAGCCAACGGGATACTAGCAATCAGCCCCAGCATTTT. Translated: CASQRDTSNQPQHF.

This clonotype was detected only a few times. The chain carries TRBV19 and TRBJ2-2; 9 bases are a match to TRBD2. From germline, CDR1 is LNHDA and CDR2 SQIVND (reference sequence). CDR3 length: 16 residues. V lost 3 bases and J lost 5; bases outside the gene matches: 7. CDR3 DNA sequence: TGTGCCAGTAGTATTCAATCTAGCGGGAAAACCGGGGAGCTGTTTTTT. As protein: CASSIQSSGKTGELFF.

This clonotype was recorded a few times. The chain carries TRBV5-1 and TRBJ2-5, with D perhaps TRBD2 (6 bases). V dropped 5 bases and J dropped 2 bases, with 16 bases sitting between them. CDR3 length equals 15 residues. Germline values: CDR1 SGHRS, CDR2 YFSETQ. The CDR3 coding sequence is TGCGCCAGCAGGGGGGGACGGCGACCTCAAGAGACCCAGTACTTC. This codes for CASRGGRRPQETQYF.

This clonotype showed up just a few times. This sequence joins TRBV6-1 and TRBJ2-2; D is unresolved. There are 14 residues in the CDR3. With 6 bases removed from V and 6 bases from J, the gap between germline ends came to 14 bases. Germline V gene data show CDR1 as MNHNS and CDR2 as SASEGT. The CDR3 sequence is CASRQTTWPGELFF. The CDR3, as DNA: TGTGCCAGCAGACAAACTACTTGGCCCGGGGAGCTGTTTTTT.

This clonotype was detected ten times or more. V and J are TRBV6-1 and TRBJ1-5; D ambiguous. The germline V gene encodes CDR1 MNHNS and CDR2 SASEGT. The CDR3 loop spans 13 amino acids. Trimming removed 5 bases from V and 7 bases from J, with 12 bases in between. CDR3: CASSPKLGQPQHF. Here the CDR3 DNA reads TGTGCCAGCAGTCCCAAACTCGGGCAGCCCCAGCATTTT.

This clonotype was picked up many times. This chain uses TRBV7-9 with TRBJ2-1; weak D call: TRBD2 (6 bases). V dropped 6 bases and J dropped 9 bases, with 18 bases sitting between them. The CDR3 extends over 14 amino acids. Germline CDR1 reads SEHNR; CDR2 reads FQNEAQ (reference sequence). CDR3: CASRTSLMRGEQFF. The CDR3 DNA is TGTGCCAGCAGAACCTCTCTGATGCGGGGTGAGCAGTTCTTC.

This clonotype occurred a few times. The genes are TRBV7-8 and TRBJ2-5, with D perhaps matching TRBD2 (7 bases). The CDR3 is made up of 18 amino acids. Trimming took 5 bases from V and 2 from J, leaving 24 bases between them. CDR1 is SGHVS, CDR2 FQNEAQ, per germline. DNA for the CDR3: TGTGCCAGCAGCCAATTAAAGGGGGGGAGGAGTGTTCAAGAGACCCAGTACTTC. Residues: CASSQLKGGRSVQETQYF.

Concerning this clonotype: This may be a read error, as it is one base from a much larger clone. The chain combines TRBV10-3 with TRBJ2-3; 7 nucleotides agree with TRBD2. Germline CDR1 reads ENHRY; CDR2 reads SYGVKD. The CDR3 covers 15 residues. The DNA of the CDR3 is TGTGCCACCAGTGATAGCGGGCCCACGGGAGATACGCAGTATTTT. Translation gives CATSDSGPTGDTQYF.

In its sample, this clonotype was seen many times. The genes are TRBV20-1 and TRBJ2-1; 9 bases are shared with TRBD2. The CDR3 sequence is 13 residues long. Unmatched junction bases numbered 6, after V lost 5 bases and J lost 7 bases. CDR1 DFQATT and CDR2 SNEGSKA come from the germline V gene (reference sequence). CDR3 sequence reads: CSALAGAENEQFF. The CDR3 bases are TGCAGTGCTTTAGCGGGAGCTGAGAATGAGCAGTTCTTC.

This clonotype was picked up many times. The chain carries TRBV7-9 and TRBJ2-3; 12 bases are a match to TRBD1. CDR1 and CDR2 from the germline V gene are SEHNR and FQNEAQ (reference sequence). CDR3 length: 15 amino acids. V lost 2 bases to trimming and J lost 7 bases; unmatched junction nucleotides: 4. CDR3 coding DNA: TGTGCCAGCAGCTTACCGGGACAGGGGGCACATACGCAGTATTTT. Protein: CASSLPGQGAHTQYF.

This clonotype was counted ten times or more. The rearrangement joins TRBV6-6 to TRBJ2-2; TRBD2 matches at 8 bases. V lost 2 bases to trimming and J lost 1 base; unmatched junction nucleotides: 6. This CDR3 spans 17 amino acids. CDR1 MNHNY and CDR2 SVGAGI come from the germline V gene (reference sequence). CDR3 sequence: CASSYRSGGKNTGELFF. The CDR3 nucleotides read TGTGCCAGCAGTTACAGGTCGGGAGGGAAGAACACCGGGGAGCTGTTTTTT.

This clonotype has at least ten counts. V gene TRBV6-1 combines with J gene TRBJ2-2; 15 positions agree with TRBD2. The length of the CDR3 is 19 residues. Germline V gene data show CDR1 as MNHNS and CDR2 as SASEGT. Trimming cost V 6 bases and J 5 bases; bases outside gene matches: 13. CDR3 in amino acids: CASSLPGLAGGRSTGELFF. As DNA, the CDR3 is TGTGCCAGCAGCTTACCGGGACTAGCGGGAGGCCGAAGTACCGGGGAGCTGTTTTTT.

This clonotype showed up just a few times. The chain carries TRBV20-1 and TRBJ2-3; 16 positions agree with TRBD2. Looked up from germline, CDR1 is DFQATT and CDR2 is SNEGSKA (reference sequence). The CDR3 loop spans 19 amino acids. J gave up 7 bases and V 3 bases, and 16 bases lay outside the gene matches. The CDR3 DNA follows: TGCAGTGCTAGGACCTTTCTAGGGGGGACTAGCGGGAGGGGGCATACGCAGTATTTT. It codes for CSARTFLGGTSGRGHTQYF.

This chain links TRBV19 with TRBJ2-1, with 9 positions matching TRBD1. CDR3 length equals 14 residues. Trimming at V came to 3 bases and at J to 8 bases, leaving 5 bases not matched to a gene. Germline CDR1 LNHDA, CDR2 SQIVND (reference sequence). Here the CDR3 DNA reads TGTGCCAGTAGTATGGGACAGGGAGTGGATGAGCAGTTCTTC. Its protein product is CASSMGQGVDEQFF.

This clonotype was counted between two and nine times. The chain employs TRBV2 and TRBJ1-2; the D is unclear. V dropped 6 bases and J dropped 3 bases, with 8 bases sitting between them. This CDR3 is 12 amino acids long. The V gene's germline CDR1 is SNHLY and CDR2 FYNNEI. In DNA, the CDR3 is TGTGCCAGCAGGGTAGACGACTATGGCTACACCTTC. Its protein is CASRVDDYGYTF.